Sequencing of this TCR beta chain was carried out in a study of shared clonotypes between healthy human individuals. Study as a whole: CD4 naive and memory got three plates each, CD8 naive two, CD8 memory one. Study-level points and caveats: Sequencing of the sorted subsets was shown by rarefaction to be incomplete despite large depth.

V was pared by 6 bases and J by 0 bases, with 12 bases between. The CDR3 sequence is 15 residues long. In germline, CDR1 is MNHEY, CDR2 SVGAGI. Concerning this clone: Its antigen is unidentified.

Investigators divided CD4+ cells into CD45RA+ naive and CD45RA-negative memory subsets. Profiled with immunoSEQ multiplex PCR; TCRdb holds only in-frame clones, not every one. The sample comprises millions of clones, over 85% of which are singletons, and over 0.12% rests with the top ten. The specimen was naive CD4+ T cells sorted from blood. The subset here: CD45RA+ positively selected. The source of this sequence is a man aged 18-30 years in good health. The J gene is TRBJ2-1, the V gene TRBV6-5, with a tentative D call TRBD2 (6 bases). This chain's CDR3 is CASRIGGSSYNEQFF. The DNA for the CDR3 is TGTGCCAGCAGGATAGGAGGGAGCTCCTACAATGAGCAGTTCTTC.